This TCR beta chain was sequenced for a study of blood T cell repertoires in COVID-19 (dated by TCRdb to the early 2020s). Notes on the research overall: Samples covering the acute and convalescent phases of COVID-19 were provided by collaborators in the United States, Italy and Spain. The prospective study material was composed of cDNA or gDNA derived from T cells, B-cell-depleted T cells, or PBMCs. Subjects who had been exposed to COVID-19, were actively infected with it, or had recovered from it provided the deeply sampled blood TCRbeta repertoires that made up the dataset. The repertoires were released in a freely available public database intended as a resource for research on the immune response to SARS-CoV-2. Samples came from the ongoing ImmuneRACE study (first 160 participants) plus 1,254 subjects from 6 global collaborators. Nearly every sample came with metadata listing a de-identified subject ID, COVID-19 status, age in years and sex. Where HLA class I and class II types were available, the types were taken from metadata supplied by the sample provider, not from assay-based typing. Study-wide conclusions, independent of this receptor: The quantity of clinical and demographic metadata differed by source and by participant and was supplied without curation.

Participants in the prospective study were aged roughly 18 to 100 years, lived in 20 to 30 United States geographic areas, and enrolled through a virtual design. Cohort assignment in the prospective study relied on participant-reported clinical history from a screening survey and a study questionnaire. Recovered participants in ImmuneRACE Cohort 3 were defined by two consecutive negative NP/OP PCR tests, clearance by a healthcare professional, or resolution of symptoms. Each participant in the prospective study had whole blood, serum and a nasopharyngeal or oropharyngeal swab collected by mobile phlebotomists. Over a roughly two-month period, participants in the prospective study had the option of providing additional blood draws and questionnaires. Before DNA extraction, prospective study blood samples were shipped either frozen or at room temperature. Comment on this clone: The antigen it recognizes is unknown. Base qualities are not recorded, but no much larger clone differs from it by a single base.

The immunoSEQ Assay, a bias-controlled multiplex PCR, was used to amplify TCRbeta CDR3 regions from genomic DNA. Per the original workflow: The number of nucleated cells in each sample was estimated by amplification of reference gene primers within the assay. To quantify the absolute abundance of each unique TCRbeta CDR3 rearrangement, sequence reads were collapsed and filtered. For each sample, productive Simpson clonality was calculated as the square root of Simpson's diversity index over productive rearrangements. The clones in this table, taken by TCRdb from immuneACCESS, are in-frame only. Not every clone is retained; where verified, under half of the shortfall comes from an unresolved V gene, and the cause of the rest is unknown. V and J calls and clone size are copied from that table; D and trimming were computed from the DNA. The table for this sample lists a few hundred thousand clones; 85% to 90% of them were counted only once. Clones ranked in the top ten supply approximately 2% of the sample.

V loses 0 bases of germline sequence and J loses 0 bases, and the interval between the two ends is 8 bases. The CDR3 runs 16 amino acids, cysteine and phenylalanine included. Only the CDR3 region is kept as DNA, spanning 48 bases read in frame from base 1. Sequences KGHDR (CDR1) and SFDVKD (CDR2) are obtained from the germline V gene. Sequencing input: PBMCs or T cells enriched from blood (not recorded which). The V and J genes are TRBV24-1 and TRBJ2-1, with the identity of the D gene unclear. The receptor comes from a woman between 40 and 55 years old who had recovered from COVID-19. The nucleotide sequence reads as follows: TGTGCCACCAGTGATTTGATCGGTAGCTCCTACAATGAGCAGTTCTTC. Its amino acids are CATSDLIGSSYNEQFF.